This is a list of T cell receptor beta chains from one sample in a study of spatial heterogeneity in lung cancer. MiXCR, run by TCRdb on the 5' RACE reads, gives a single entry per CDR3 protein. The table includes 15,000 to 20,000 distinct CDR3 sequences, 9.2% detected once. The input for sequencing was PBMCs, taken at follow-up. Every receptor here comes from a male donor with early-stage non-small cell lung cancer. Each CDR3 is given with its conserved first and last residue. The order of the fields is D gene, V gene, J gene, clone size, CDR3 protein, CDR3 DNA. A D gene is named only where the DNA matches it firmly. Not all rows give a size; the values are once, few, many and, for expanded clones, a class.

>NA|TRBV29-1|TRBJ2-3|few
CSVTGLMNTDTQYF
TGCAGCGTGACCGGGCTAATGAACACAGATACGCAGTATTTT
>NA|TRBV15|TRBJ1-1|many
CATRFGGRRTEAFF
TGTGCCACCCGATTCGGGGGCAGGCGCACTGAAGCTTTCTTT
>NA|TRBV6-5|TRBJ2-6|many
CASSSPGAAGANVLTF
TGTGCCAGCAGTTCGCCAGGGGCGGCTGGGGCCAACGTCCTGACTTTC
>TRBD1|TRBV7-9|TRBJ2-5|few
CASSLAYPRDRGQETQYF
TGTGCCAGCAGCTTAGCGTACCCCCGAGACAGGGGACAAGAGACCCAGTACTTC
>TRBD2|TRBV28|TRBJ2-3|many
CASSSPRLVAGVADTQYF
TGTGCCAGCAGTTCCCCCCGTTTGGTAGCGGGAGTTGCAGATACGCAGTATTTT
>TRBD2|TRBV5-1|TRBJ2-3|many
CASSLTGLAGGSDTQYF
TGCGCCAGCAGCCTAACGGGGCTAGCGGGGGGGTCAGATACGCAGTATTTT
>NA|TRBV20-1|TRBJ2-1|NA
CSGELREREFF
TGCAGTGGGGAGCTAAGGGAGCGGGAGTTCTTC
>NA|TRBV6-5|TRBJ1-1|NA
CASSTYVFTTEAFF
TGTGCCAGCAGTACGTACGTGTTTACAACTGAAGCTTTCTTT
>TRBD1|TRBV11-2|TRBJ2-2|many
CASSLRSGTGTGELFF
TGTGCCAGCAGCTTACGATCCGGGACAGGGACCGGGGAGCTGTTTTTT
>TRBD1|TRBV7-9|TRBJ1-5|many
CASSPLGGGGQPQHF
TGTGCCAGCAGCCCATTAGGAGGGGGCGGACAGCCCCAGCATTTT
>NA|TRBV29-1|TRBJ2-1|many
CSVEGLDNEQFF
TGCAGCGTTGAAGGTTTGGACAATGAGCAGTTCTTC
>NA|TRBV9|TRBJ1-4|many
CASSPDVSEKLFF
TGTGCCAGCAGCCCCGACGTCAGTGAAAAACTGTTTTTT
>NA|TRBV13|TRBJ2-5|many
CASSLRVQETQYF
TGTGCCAGCAGCCTTAGGGTCCAAGAGACCCAGTACTTC
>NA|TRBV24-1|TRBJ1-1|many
CATRPGADTEAFF
TGTGCCACCCGGCCCGGGGCAGACACTGAAGCTTTCTTT
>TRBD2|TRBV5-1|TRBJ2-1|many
CASSLESGGASEQFF
TGCGCCAGCAGCTTGGAGAGCGGGGGGGCCAGTGAGCAGTTCTTC
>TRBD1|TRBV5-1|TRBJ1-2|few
CASSLQGANGYTF
TGCGCCAGCAGCCTTCAGGGGGCAAATGGCTACACCTTC
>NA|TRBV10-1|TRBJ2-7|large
CASSDGTARYEQYF
TGCGCCAGCAGTGACGGGACGGCCCGCTACGAGCAGTACTTC
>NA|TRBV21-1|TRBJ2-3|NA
CASSKGLDHVLTDTQYF
TGTGCCAGCAGCAAAGGGCTGGACCACGTCCTCACAGATACGCAGTATTTT